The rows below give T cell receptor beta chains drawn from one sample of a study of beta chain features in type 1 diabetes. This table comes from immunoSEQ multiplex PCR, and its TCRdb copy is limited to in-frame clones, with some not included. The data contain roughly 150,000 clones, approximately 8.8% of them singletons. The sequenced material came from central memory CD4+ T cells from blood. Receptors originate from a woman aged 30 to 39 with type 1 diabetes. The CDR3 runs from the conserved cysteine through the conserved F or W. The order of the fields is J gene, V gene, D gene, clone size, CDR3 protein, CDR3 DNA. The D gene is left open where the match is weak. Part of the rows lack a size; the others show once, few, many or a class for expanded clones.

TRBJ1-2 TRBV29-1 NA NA CSVESRREDGYTF TGCAGCGTTGAATCGCGCAGGGAGGATGGCTACACCTTC
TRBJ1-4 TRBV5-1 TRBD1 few CASSANPGQVGAKLFF TGCGCCAGCAGCGCCAACCCGGGACAGGTCGGTGCAAAACTGTTTTTT
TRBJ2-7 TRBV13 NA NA CASSLGPGAWTSSYEQYF TGTGCCAGCAGCTTAGGCCCAGGGGCCTGGACGAGCTCCTACGAGCAGTACTTC
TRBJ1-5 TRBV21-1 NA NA CASTRSRVGNQPQHF TGTGCCAGCACCAGATCCAGGGTGGGCAATCAGCCCCAGCATTTT
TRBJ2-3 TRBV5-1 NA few CASRDSRVTSTDTQYF TGCGCCAGCAGGGATAGCAGGGTTACCTCCACAGATACGCAGTATTTT
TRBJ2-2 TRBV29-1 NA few CSVNTDTGELFF TGCAGCGTTAACACCGACACCGGGGAGCTGTTTTTT
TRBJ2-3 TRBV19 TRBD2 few CASSTSGSTDTQYF TGTGCCAGTAGTACTAGCGGGAGCACAGATACGCAGTATTTT
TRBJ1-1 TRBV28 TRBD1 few CASSSPGQGVAFF TGTGCCAGCAGTTCCCCGGGACAGGGTGTAGCTTTCTTT
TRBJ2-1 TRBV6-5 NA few CASSSHNNREQFF TGTGCCAGCAGTTCCCATAACAATCGTGAGCAGTTCTTC
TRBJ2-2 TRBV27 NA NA CASTRGGTGELFF TGTGCCAGCACCCGAGGGGGCACCGGGGAGCTGTTTTTT
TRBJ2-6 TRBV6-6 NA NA CASSLAGANVLTF TGTGCCAGCAGCCTTGCTGGGGCCAACGTCCTGACTTTC
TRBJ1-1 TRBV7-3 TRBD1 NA CASSLTGEGATEAFF TGTGCCAGCAGCTTAACTGGTGAGGGGGCAACTGAAGCTTTCTTT
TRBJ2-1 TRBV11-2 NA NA CASSLGVNEQFF TGTGCCAGCAGTCTAGGGGTCAATGAGCAGTTCTTC
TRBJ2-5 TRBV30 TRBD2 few CAWSPGPSGFPQETQYF TGTGCCTGGAGCCCCGGGCCTAGCGGGTTCCCCCAAGAGACCCAGTACTTC
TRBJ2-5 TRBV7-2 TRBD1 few CASSRGQAETQYF TGTGCCAGCAGCCGAGGACAGGCCGAGACCCAGTACTTC
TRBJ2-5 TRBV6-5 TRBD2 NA CASSIETGGGETQYF TGTGCCAGCAGTATCGAGACGGGAGGCGGAGAGACCCAGTACTTC
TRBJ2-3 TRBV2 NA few CASSEADFPDTQYF TGTGCCAGCAGTGAGGCTGATTTCCCAGATACGCAGTATTTT
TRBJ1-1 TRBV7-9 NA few CASTLMGRNTEAFF TGTGCCAGCACCTTGATGGGGCGGAACACTGAAGCTTTCTTT
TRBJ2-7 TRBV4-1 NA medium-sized CASSQESGLPPYF TGCGCCAGCAGCCAAGAGTCGGGACTGCCTCCTTACTTC
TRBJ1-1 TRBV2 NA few CASMEERMNTEAFF TGTGCCAGCATGGAGGAACGGATGAACACTGAAGCTTTCTTT
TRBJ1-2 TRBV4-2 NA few CASSQDEGQHYGYTF TGTGCCAGCAGCCAAGACGAGGGACAACACTATGGCTACACCTTC
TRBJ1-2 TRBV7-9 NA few CASSLLDIPDYGYTF TGTGCCAGCAGCTTATTGGACATCCCGGACTATGGCTACACCTTC
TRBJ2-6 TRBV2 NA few CASSVGEFGWLTF TGTGCCAGCAGTGTAGGCGAATTCGGGTGGCTGACTTTC
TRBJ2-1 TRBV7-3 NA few CASSPPEASYNEQFF TGTGCCAGCAGCCCCCCAGAGGCCTCCTACAATGAGCAGTTCTTC
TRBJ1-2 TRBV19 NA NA CASSRYGYGYTF TGTGCCAGTAGTAGGTACGGCTATGGCTACACCTTC